These T cell receptor beta chains were read from a single sample in a study of blood T cell repertoires in COVID-19. The assay was immunoSEQ multiplex PCR, and TCRdb's table has in-frame clones only and misses some. This repertoire shows roughly 180,000 clones, roughly 80% found once; its top ten account for about 5.7%. Specimen: PBMCs or T cells enriched from blood (not recorded which). The source is a woman in her thirties or forties with acute COVID-19. CDR3s include the opening cysteine and the closing phenylalanine or tryptophan. A D gene is named only where the DNA matches it firmly. Size tells how often a clone was seen (once, few, many) or the class of an expanded clone, and some rows leave it out.

clone size | D gene | CDR3 length | J gene | V gene | CDR3 DNA | CDR3 protein
. | . | 16 | TRBJ1-2 | TRBV5-1 | TGCGCCAGCAGCTTGTTCCCCTCTGAGGGTAAGCATGGCTACACCTTC | CASSLFPSEGKHGYTF
. | TRBD1 | 13 | TRBJ1-2 | TRBV7-9 | TGTGCCAGCAGCATATACGACAGGGTTGGCTACACCTTC | CASSIYDRVGYTF
. | TRBD1 | 16 | TRBJ1-5 | TRBV2 | TGTGCCAGCAGTGGGACAGGGGGCCGTAGCAATCAGCCCCAGCATTTT | CASSGTGGRSNQPQHF
. | TRBD2 | 15 | TRBJ2-5 | TRBV11-3 | TGTGCCAGCAGCTTAGGGGGGACTAGTCGGGAGACCCAGTACTTC | CASSLGGTSRETQYF
. | TRBD2 | 14 | TRBJ2-2 | TRBV7-2 | TGTGCCAGCAGCATTGGACTAGCGGACGGGGAGCTGTTTTTT | CASSIGLADGELFF
. | . | 14 | TRBJ1-2 | TRBV7-2 | TGTGCCAGCAAATACCCGGGACAACAATATGGCTACACCTTC | CASKYPGQQYGYTF
many | TRBD1 | 13 | TRBJ1-1 | TRBV9 | TGTGCCAGCAGTCCTGGGACAGGGGTTGAAGCTTTCTTT | CASSPGTGVEAFF
. | TRBD2 | 15 | TRBJ2-3 | TRBV9 | TGTGCCAGCGGTTCTAGCGGGGGAAGCACAGATACGCAGTATTTT | CASGSSGGSTDTQYF
. | TRBD1 | 15 | TRBJ1-2 | TRBV5-5 | TGTGCCAGCAGTTTCGGTGCGACAGGGGCTGTTGGCTACACCTTC | CASSFGATGAVGYTF
. | TRBD2 | 15 | TRBJ2-7 | TRBV6-5 | TGTGCCAGCAGTTACTGGGAGGGAGGCCGCTACGAGCAGTACTTC | CASSYWEGGRYEQYF
once | . | 11 | TRBJ1-1 | TRBV12-3/TRBV12-4 | TGTGCCAGCAGGGACCGGGGGGAAGCTTTCTTT | CASRDRGEAFF
few | TRBD1 | 13 | TRBJ1-1 | TRBV29-1 | TGCAGCGTTGACCCAGGGGGCGGGACTGAAGCTTTCTTT | CSVDPGGGTEAFF
. | . | 13 | TRBJ1-1 | TRBV30 | TGTGCCTGGGATCCCGGGCGGGACACTGAAGCTTTCTTT | CAWDPGRDTEAFF
. | TRBD1 | 15 | TRBJ2-5 | TRBV6-5 | TGTGCCAGCACAACTGACAGGGGGCGCTCGGAGACCCAGTACTTC | CASTTDRGRSETQYF
. | . | 13 | TRBJ2-7 | TRBV7-9 | TGTGCCAGCAGCCCGACGGCAGGGGCCGAGCAGTACTTC | CASSPTAGAEQYF
few | TRBD2 | 16 | TRBJ2-7 | TRBV6-2/TRBV6-3 | TGTGCCAGCAGTTCAATCAGGGGACTAGCGGGCCACGAGCAGTACTTC | CASSSIRGLAGHEQYF